This section outlines one T cell receptor (beta chain) sequence together with its context. This sample is part of a study of molecular identifiers for immune sequencing clone quantification. The use of previously described methods and listed TCR primers produced the bulk TCR libraries. Using its own MiXCR run on the PCR reads, TCRdb lists one record per CDR3 protein. The sample consists of about 640,000 distinct CDR3 sequences, 20% of them appearing once. Investigators produced naive CD8 libraries from around 20,000 to 1,000,000 sorted cells, drawing on 10%, 30% or 50% RNA. Sorting selected naive CD8 T cells with a CD8+CD4-CCR7+CD45RA+ phenotype. Sequencing input: naive CD8+ T cells from blood, with Jurkat cell RNA spiked in. Indicated subset: FACS-sorted CD8+CD4-CCR7+CD45RA+ naive T cells. This sequence originates from a human donor in good health. Some libraries in this study had Jurkat cell RNA spiked in.

CDR3 DNA sequence: TGTGCCAGCAGCTTGGGACTAACACCAACCGAAGAGACCCAGTACTTC. Its protein is CASSLGLTPTEETQYF. J is TRBJ2-5 and V is TRBV7-9; 7 bases fit TRBD2. J was trimmed by 3 bases and V by 3 bases; bases with no gene match: 10. CDR1 is SEHNR, CDR2 FQNEAQ, per germline (reference sequence). There are 16 residues in the CDR3. The full variable domain, with the rest looked up from reference TRBV7-9 and TRBJ2-5, is DTGVSQNPRHKITKRGQNVTFRCDPISEHNRLYWYRQTLGQGPEFLTYFQNEAQLEKSRLLSDRFSAERPKGSFSTLEIQRTEQGDSAMYLCASSLGLTPTEETQYFGPGTRLLVL.